What follows are 24 T cell receptor beta chains derived from one specimen sequenced in a study (dated by TCRdb to the mid-2010s). The protocol used for the library was 5' RACE. Sequencing was carried out with an Illumina MiSeq. Clones were called with MiXCR by TCRdb after fastp trimmed the public reads at Q25, and only in-frame beta chains were retained. A single entry per CDR3 protein holds the most common genes and DNA from its merged rows. Counted in this sample were about 40,000 distinct CDR3 sequences; approximately 19% of them appeared once. The ten largest clones represent 2.5% to 3% of the sample. The sequencing sample was made of naive CD4+ T cells sorted from a lymph node. The intended sense of this specimen's cell subset or site label: naive CD4+ T cells, CD4+CD45RA+CD25-. The receptors derive from a female donor with breast cancer.

This clonotype was picked up many times. The rearrangement joins TRBV7-2 to TRBJ2-3; D possibly uses TRBD1 or TRBD2 (5 bases each). With 4 bases removed from V and 3 bases from J, the gap between germline ends came to 14 bases. Germline V CDR1 and CDR2: SGHTA, FQGNSA. This CDR3 comprises 15 residues. The CDR3 is CASSYQVGGTDTQYF. The CDR3 nucleotides read TGTGCCAGCAGCTATCAGGTTGGGGGTACAGATACGCAGTATTTT. Full variable domain (rest looked up from reference TRBV7-2 and TRBJ2-3): GAGVSQSPSNKVTEKGKDVELRCDPISGHTALYWYRQSLGQGLEFLIYFQGNSAPDKSGLPSDRFSAERTGGSVSTLTIQRTQQEDSAVYLCASSYQVGGTDTQYFGPGTRLTVL.

This clonotype appeared a few times. The chain joins TRBV7-2 to TRBJ1-1, with a weak D call TRBD1 (5 bases). Germline lookup yields CDR1 SGHTA and CDR2 FQGNSA. This CDR3 has 13 residues. Trimming shortened V by 5 bases and J by 4 bases, and 11 bases separated the two germline ends. The CDR3 DNA is TGTGCCAGCAGCGCCTCAGGGCTCACTGAAGCTTTCTTT. The encoded protein is CASSASGLTEAFF.

This clonotype was observed a handful of times. This CDR3 is CASSQEDYTGELFF. DNA for the CDR3: TGCGCCAGCAGCCAAGAGGATTACACCGGGGAGCTGTTTTTT. The genes are TRBV4-1 and TRBJ2-2, with D uncertain. The CDR3 is made up of 14 amino acids. V shed 0 bases and J shed 3 bases, with 5 bases lying between them. From germline, CDR1 is MGHRA and CDR2 YSYEKL.

The J gene is TRBJ2-3, the V gene TRBV3-1; D ambiguous. Germline loops: CDR1 LGHDT, CDR2 YNNKEL (reference sequence). Trimming removed 2 bases at V and 6 bases at J, with 12 bases between. The CDR3 extends over 14 amino acids. CDR3 in DNA: TGTGCCAGCAGCCAAACCACAGTTGGGGATACGCAGTATTTT. It specifies CASSQTTVGDTQYF.

The V gene is TRBV5-1, the J gene TRBJ1-1, with D tentatively TRBD1 (5 bases). Germline lookup yields CDR1 SGHRS and CDR2 YFSETQ. The CDR3 extends over 17 amino acids. With 2 bases removed from V and 1 base from J, the gap between germline ends came to 18 bases. The CDR3 reads CASSLGGTGMPNTEAFF. In DNA, the CDR3 is TGCGCCAGCAGCTTAGGAGGGACCGGTATGCCGAACACTGAAGCTTTCTTT.

V usage is TRBV2 and J usage is TRBJ1-1; TRBD1 matches 8 bases. J lost 3 bases, V lost 6 bases, and 6 bases had no gene match. This CDR3 contains 14 residues. Per germline, CDR1 SNHLY and CDR2 FYNNEI. The CDR3 coding sequence is TGTGCCAGCAGAGGGGACAGGCAGGACACTGAAGCTTTCTTT. Translated, it gives CASRGDRQDTEAFF.

This clonotype was recorded many times. The V call is TRBV4-3, the J call TRBJ1-1; 9 bases line up with TRBD1. The CDR3 is 13 amino acids. With V trimmed by 4 bases and J by 6 bases, 3 bases remained unmatched. The germline V gene encodes CDR1 LGHNA and CDR2 YSLEER. This CDR3 is CASSPRQGAEAFF. The CDR3 DNA sequence: TGCGCCAGCAGCCCTCGACAGGGGGCTGAAGCTTTCTTT.

At least ten counts were recorded for this clonotype. This chain joins TRBV7-2 and TRBJ2-5; 9 positions match TRBD2. Per the germline V gene, CDR1 is SGHTA and CDR2 is FQGNSA. This CDR3 contains 15 residues. V shed 1 base, J shed 4 bases, and the junction held 4 bases outside the gene matches. The CDR3 loop reads CASSLGAGGVETQYF. The CDR3 DNA is TGTGCCAGCAGCTTAGGGGCGGGGGGGGTAGAGACCCAGTACTTC.

This clonotype was observed a handful of times. This sequence joins TRBV9 and TRBJ1-2, with 7 positions matching TRBD1. With V trimmed by 3 bases and J by 6 bases, 8 bases remained unmatched. Germline lookup yields CDR1 SGDLS and CDR2 YYNGEE. There are 14 residues in the CDR3. The CDR3 protein is CASSATGNWDGYTF. The CDR3 DNA reads TGTGCCAGCAGCGCGACAGGGAATTGGGATGGCTACACCTTC.

V and J are TRBV12-3 or TRBV12-4 and TRBJ2-7, with TRBD1 matching over 8 bases. V lost 6 bases, J lost 3 bases, and 4 bases stayed unmatched. The CDR3 contains 13 residues. The CDR3 spells CASRRTGIYEQYF. The CDR3 DNA reads TGTGCCAGCAGAAGGACAGGGATCTACGAGCAGTACTTC.

In regard to this clonotype: The CDR3 end shows no conserved phenylalanine or tryptophan, and so a read error is likely. The rearrangement uses TRBV5-1 and TRBJ2-7, with D perhaps matching TRBD1 (6 bases). The germline V gene has CDR1 SGHRS and CDR2 YFSETQ. Trimming removed 2 bases from V and 4 bases from J, with 13 bases in between. The CDR3 sequence is 14 residues long. The CDR3 spells CASSFRTVSYEQYS. CDR3 coding DNA: TGCGCCAGCAGCTTCCGGACAGTTAGTTACGAGCAGTACTCC.

A few counts support this clonotype. The chain is built from TRBV20-1 and TRBJ2-7, with D possibly matching TRBD2 (6 bases). The germline gives CDR1 DFQATT, CDR2 SNEGSKA (reference sequence). Trimming shortened V by 0 bases and J by 2 bases, and 14 bases separated the two germline ends. There are 15 residues in the CDR3. For the CDR3, the DNA is TGCAGTGCTAGAGATCCCAGCGGGTCCACCTACGAGCAGTACTTC. Translation gives CSARDPSGSTYEQYF.

Ten or more counts support this clonotype. This chain connects TRBV6-5 to TRBJ1-2; D call uncertain. CDR3 length: 14 residues. Trimming removed 5 bases at V and 1 base at J, with 11 bases between. The germline V gene has CDR1 MNHEY and CDR2 SVGAGI. The CDR3 region has the DNA TGTGCCAGCAGTAGGACGCGCTTTAACTATGGCTACACCTTC. The encoded protein is CASSRTRFNYGYTF.

V and J are TRBV4-2 and TRBJ1-5; 7 positions agree with TRBD1. From germline, CDR1 is LGHNA and CDR2 YNFKEQ. This CDR3 contains 15 residues. Trimming cost V 4 bases and J 4 bases; bases outside gene matches: 7. The DNA of the CDR3 is TGTGCCAGCAGCCCGCCGGGACAGCCAAATCAGCCCCAGCATTTT. Translation: CASSPPGQPNQPQHF.

This clonotype was seen a handful of times. The chain combines TRBV5-1 with TRBJ2-3; 13 bases line up with TRBD2. The trim removed 4 bases at V and 0 bases at J, leaving 2 bases unmatched. The CDR3 spans 16 residues. Germline V gene data show CDR1 as SGHRS and CDR2 as YFSETQ. The CDR3 spells CASSQGLAGSTDTQYF. CDR3 DNA: TGCGCCAGCAGCCAGGGACTAGCGGGGAGCACAGATACGCAGTATTTT.

The V gene is TRBV12-3 or TRBV12-4, the J gene TRBJ1-5, with 9 bases lining up with TRBD1. This CDR3 region has 16 residues. V dropped 6 bases and J dropped 2; count of bases not matched to a gene: 8. The DNA of the CDR3 is TGTGCCAGCAGCCTAGCATGGACAGGGGGCAATCAGCCCCAGCATTTT. Translated, it gives CASSLAWTGGNQPQHF.

The rearrangement joins TRBV10-1 to TRBJ1-5; 9 positions match TRBD1. The CDR3 has 13 residues. CDR1 is WNHNN and CDR2 is SYGVQD in the germline V gene (reference sequence). With 6 bases clipped from V and 7 bases from J, the junction kept 4 bases outside the gene matches. In DNA form, the CDR3 reads TGCGCCAGCAGAGAACAGGGGGCACAGCCCCAGCATTTT. This sequence encodes CASREQGAQPQHF.

A few counts support this clonotype. This chain links TRBV2 with TRBJ2-3, with a weak D call TRBD1 (6 bases). Germline values: CDR1 SNHLY, CDR2 FYNNEI. The CDR3 sequence is 13 residues long. Between the trimmed V and J ends, which lost 4 bases and 6 bases, there was a span of 11 bases. For the CDR3, the DNA is TGTGCCAGCAGTGGGGGGCTGCGGGATACGCAGTATTTT. Amino acid sequence: CASSGGLRDTQYF.

This clonotype was detected many times. The chain uses TRBV4-1 and TRBJ1-4; D possibly corresponds to TRBD1 (5 bases). This CDR3 spans 16 amino acids. In germline, CDR1 is MGHRA, CDR2 YSYEKL. The V end lost 1 base, the J end lost 8 bases, and 17 bases lay between the germline ends. The CDR3 DNA sequence: TGCGCCAGCAGCCAAGGAATGGACCCGGGACGGGAAAAACTGTTTTTT. This codes for CASSQGMDPGREKLFF.

The rearrangement links TRBV7-8 to TRBJ2-5, with 9 nucleotides matching TRBD2. The CDR3 is 19 amino acids. V lost 5 bases to trimming and J lost 1 base; unmatched junction nucleotides: 17. From germline, CDR1 is SGHVS and CDR2 FQNEAQ. The CDR3 loop is CASSPRGASGKSFQETQYF. The CDR3 DNA is TGTGCCAGCAGCCCTAGGGGGGCTAGCGGGAAAAGTTTCCAAGAGACCCAGTACTTC.

This clonotype was detected ten times or more. The chain has TRBV6-5 and TRBJ1-2; TRBD1 might be the D (5 bases). CDR1 MNHEY and CDR2 SVGAGI come from the germline V gene. Deletions cut 2 bases from V and 8 bases from J, with 15 bases between. This CDR3 has 14 residues. The CDR3: CASSYGQAYRGYTF. The CDR3 DNA reads TGTGCCAGCAGTTACGGTCAGGCGTACAGGGGCTACACCTTC.

This clonotype was detected a few times. CDR3 sequence: CASSPRVGDRGGYTF. DNA of the CDR3: TGTGCCAGCAGCCCTAGGGTGGGGGACAGGGGCGGCTACACCTTC. V and J are TRBV7-2 and TRBJ1-2, with 10 bases that match TRBD1. Germline CDR1 is SGHTA and CDR2 is FQGNSA. J lost 8 bases, V lost 5 bases, and 11 bases had no gene match. The CDR3 has 15 residues.

This clonotype was seen many times. The chain uses TRBV25-1 and TRBJ1-2, with D hard to call. CDR1 and CDR2 (germline): MGHDK, SYGVNS. V shed 6 bases and J shed 4 bases, with 12 bases lying between them. This CDR3 region has 13 residues. CDR3 sequence: CASRGENFYGYTF. DNA of the CDR3: TGTGCCAGCAGGGGAGAGAATTTCTATGGCTACACCTTC.

This clonotype was counted between two and nine times. The chain links TRBV5-5 to TRBJ2-5; D unclear. The V gene's germline CDR1 is SGHKS and CDR2 YYEKEE (reference sequence). V was clipped by 3 bases and J by 4 bases, with 7 bases between them. This CDR3 region has 12 residues. As DNA, the CDR3 is TGTGCCAGCAGCTCGCAACTAGAGACCCAGTACTTC. As protein: CASSSQLETQYF.